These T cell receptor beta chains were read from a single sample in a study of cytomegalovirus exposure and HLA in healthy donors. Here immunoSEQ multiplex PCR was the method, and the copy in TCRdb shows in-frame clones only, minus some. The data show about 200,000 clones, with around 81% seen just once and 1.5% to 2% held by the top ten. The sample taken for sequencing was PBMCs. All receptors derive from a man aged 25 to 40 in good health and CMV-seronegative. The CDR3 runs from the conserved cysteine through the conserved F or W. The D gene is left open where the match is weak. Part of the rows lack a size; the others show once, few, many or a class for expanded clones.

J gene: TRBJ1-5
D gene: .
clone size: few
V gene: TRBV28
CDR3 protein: CASSNRASNQPQHF
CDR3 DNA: TGTGCCAGCAGCAACAGGGCAAGCAATCAGCCCCAGCATTTT

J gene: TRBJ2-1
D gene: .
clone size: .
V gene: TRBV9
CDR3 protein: CASSVTPFPEADEQFF
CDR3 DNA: TGTGCCAGCAGCGTAACCCCCTTCCCGGAGGCTGATGAGCAGTTCTTC

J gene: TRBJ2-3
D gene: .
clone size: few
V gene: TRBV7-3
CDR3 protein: CASSLSSSTDTQYF
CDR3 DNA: TGTGCCAGCAGCTTAAGTAGTAGCACAGATACGCAGTATTTT

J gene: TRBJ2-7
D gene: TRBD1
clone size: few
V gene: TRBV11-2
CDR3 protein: CASSVGTGTAYEQYF
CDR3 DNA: TGTGCCAGCAGCGTAGGGACAGGGACGGCCTACGAGCAGTACTTC

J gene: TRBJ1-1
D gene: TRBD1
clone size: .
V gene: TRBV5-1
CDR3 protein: CASSPQQGLNTEAFF
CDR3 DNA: TGCGCCAGCAGCCCACAACAGGGGTTGAACACTGAAGCTTTCTTT

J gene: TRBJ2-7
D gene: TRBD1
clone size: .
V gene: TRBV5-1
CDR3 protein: CASSRGTGIYEQYF
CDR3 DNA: TGCGCCAGCAGCCGTGGGACAGGGATCTACGAGCAGTACTTC

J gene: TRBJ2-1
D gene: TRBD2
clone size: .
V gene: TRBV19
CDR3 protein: CASSVVVREGNEQFF
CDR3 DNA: TGTGCCAGTAGTGTTGTGGTCCGGGAGGGGAATGAGCAGTTCTTC

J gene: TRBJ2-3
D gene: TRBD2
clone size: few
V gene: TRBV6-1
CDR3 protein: CASSDLAGSTDTQYF
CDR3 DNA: TGTGCCAGCAGTGACCTAGCGGGTTCCACAGATACGCAGTATTTT

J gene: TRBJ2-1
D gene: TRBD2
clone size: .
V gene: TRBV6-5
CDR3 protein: CASSYGTSNYNEQFF
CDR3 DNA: TGTGCCAGCAGTTACGGGACTAGCAACTACAATGAGCAGTTCTTC

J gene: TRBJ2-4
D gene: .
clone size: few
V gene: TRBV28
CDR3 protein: CASSLTNNIQYF
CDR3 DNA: TGTGCCAGCAGTTTGACAAATAACATTCAGTACTTC

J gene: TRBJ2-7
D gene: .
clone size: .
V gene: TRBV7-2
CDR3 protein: CASSLGGFYEQYF
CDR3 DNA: TGTGCCAGCAGCTTAGGCGGCTTCTACGAGCAGTACTTC

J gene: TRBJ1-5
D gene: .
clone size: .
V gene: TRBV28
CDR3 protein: CASSSLNGGGQPQHF
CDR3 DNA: TGTGCCAGCAGTTCCTTAAATGGGGGGGGACAGCCCCAGCATTTT

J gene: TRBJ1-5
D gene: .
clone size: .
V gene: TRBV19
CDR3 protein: CASSISGQGKRPQHF
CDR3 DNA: TGTGCCAGTAGTATTTCCGGTCAGGGGAAGAGGCCCCAGCATTTT

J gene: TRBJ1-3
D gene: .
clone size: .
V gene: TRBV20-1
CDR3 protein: CSARSGNTIYF
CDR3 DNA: TGCAGTGCCCGGTCTGGAAACACCATATATTTT

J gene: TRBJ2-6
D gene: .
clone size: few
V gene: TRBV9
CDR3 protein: CASSVSGGANVLTF
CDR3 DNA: TGTGCCAGCAGCGTATCAGGTGGGGCCAACGTCCTGACTTTC

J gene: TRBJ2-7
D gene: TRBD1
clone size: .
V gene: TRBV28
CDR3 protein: CASSLLTGGLPLF
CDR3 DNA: TGTGCCAGCAGTTTATTGACAGGGGGTCTACCTCTCTTT

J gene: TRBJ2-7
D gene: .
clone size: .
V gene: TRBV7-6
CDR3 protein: CASSPPGGSYEQYF
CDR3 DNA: TGTGCCAGCAGCCCCCCCGGCGGATCCTACGAGCAGTACTTC

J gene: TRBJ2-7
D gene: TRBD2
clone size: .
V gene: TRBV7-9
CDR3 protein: CASSLTTSGSSYEQYF
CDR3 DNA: TGTGCCAGCAGCTTAACGACTAGCGGGAGCTCCTACGAGCAGTACTTC

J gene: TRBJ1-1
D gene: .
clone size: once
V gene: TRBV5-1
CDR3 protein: CASSRTASRTEAFF
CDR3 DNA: TGCGCCAGCAGCCGGACAGCGTCGCGGACTGAAGCTTTCTTT

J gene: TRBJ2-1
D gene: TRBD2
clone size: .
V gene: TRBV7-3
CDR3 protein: CASSAAGLAKYNEQFF
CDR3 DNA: TGTGCCAGCAGCGCCGCCGGACTAGCGAAGTACAATGAGCAGTTCTTC

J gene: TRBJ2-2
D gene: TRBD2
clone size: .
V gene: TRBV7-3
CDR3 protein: CASSHRGGDNGELFF
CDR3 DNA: TGTGCCAGCAGCCACCGCGGGGGTGATAACGGGGAGCTGTTTTTT

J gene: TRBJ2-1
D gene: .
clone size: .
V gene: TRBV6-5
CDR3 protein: CASSYGRAGYNEQFF
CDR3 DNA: TGTGCCAGCAGTTATGGACGAGCGGGTTACAATGAGCAGTTCTTC